The clone carrying this T cell receptor (beta chain) was observed at least ten times. MiXCR, run by TCRdb on the 5' RACE reads, gives a single entry per CDR3 protein. Here the sample spans tens of thousands of distinct CDR3 sequences, 4% to 5.5% being singletons. This entry comes from a study of neurological immune-mediated disorders. The germline gives CDR1 SGHKS, CDR2 YYEKEE (reference sequence). The CDR3 sequence is 14 residues long. Trimming removed 0 bases at V and 2 bases at J, with 9 bases between. The TCR sequence derives from a middle-aged man with multiple sclerosis. The rearrangement links TRBV5-5 to TRBJ2-7; D is possibly TRBD1 (5 bases). The sequenced sample was PBMCs. The CDR3 DNA sequence: TGTGCCAGCAGCTTGGCGGCAGGGCCCTACGAGCAGTACTTC. Protein product: CASSLAAGPYEQYF.